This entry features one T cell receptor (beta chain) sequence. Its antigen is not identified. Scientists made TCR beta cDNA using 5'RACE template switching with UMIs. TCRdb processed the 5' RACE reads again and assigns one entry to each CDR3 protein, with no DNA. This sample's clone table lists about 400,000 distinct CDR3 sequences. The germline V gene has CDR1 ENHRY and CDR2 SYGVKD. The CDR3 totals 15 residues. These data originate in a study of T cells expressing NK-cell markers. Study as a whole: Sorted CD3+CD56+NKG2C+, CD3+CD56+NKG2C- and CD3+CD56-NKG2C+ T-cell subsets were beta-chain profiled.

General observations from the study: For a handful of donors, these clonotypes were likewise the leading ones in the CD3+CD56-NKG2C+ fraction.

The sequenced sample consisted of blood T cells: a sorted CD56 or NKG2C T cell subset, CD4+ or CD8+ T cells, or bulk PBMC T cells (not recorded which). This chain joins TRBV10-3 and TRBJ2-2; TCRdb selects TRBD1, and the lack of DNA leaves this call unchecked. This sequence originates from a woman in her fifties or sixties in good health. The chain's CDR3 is CAIRPGTGDAGELFF.